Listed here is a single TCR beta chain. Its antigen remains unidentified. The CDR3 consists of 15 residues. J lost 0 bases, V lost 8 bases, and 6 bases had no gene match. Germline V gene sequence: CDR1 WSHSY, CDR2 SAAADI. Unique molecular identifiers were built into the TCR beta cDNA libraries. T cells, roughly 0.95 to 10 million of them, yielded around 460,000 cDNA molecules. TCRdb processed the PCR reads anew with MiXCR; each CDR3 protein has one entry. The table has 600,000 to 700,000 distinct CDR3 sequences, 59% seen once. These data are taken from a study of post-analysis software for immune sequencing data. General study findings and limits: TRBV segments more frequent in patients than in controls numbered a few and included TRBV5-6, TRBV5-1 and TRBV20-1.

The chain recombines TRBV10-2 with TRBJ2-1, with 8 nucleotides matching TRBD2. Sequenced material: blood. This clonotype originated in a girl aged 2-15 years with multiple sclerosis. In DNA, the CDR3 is TGCGCCAGCTCGAAGCGGGAGAGCTCCTACAATGAGCAGTTCTTC. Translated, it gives CASSKRESSYNEQFF.